This T cell receptor (beta chain) was documented in a study of Graves' ophthalmopathy and Graves' hyperthyroidism. Broader study findings: The majority of expanded thyroid clonotypes above 0.001 frequency also occurred in blood.

Pregnancy or lactation, uncontrolled infections and other autoimmune diseases were grounds for excluding patients. PBMCs were isolated by Ficoll-Paque density gradient centrifugation, using 8 to 10 ml of fresh peripheral blood as the starting material. The germline V and J ends were trimmed by 2 bases and 3 bases, with 5 bases remaining between them. The CDR3 is 13 residues long. CDR1 and CDR2 from the germline V gene are MNHEY and SVGAGI. Transcripts of RNA were the source for amplifying TCR beta CDR3 regions. Following a first-round RT-PCR that used HTBI primers, a second-round multiplex PCR was carried out. One entry per CDR3 protein, called by TCRdb with MiXCR from the multiplex PCR reads. The top ten clones hold approximately 43% of a sample with about 740,000 distinct CDR3 sequences, roughly 40% of them seen once. This clonotype came up a few times. Antigen unknown.

This receptor was obtained from an adult man with Graves' ophthalmopathy. The source material was peripheral blood. The rearrangement uses TRBV6-5 and TRBJ1-3; no reliable D call. CDR3 in amino acids: CASSYGVGNTIYF. The DNA of the CDR3 is TGTGCCAGCAGTTACGGAGTTGGAAACACCATATATTTT.